A single sample gave rise to the 8 T cell receptor beta chains below, sequenced in a study of T cell clusters in autoimmune cytopenias. TRB was amplified from approximately 250 ng of peripheral blood genomic DNA per sample. TRB rearrangements were amplified by touch-down multiplex PCR with mixed TRB-A/B primers. From its re-call of the multiplex PCR reads, TCRdb lists each CDR3 protein once, without DNA. The table lists several thousand distinct CDR3 sequences. These sequences were also reported in another study, on T cell repertoires in aging, cancer and after chemotherapy.

Sequenced: peripheral blood. Receptor source: a human donor with chronic lymphocytic leukemia. The donor label of this sample is uncertain.

This rearrangement joins TRBV6-4 to TRBJ2-2; the TCRdb call, TRBD2, lacks DNA for checking. Germline CDR1 is MRHNA and CDR2 is SNTAGT. The CDR3 is made up of 16 amino acids. This CDR3 reads CASSDSAGTNTGELFF.

This chain uses TRBV12-3 or TRBV12-4 with TRBJ1-6; TCRdb's D call of TRBD1 is untestable without DNA. This CDR3 contains 17 residues. CDR3 loop: CASSPGFGGGGNSPLHF.

The genes are TRBV7-6 and TRBJ1-4; TCRdb gives TRBD1 as the D gene, but with no DNA this cannot be confirmed. The CDR3 extends over 13 amino acids. Germline lookup yields CDR1 SGHVS and CDR2 FNYEAQ. CDR3 loop: CASSMSPGQLLFF.

The V call is TRBV5-6, the J call TRBJ1-1; TCRdb's D call, TRBD1, is unchecked because there is no DNA. The CDR3 totals 15 residues. CDR1 and CDR2 (germline): SGHDT, YYEEEE. This chain's CDR3 is CASSFNRGRNTEAFF.

V is TRBV7-6 and J is TRBJ2-3. From germline, CDR1 is SGHVS and CDR2 FNYEAQ. This CDR3 contains 13 residues. This CDR3 is CASTGRNTDTQYF.

This chain uses TRBV29-1 with TRBJ2-1; TCRdb's D call of TRBD1 is untestable without DNA. The CDR3 contains 14 residues. Per the germline V gene, CDR1 is SQVTM and CDR2 is ANQGSEA. CDR3: CSANPGQVRDEQFF.

V and J are TRBV19 and TRBJ2-2; as DNA is missing, the TRBD2 call by TCRdb cannot be tested. This CDR3 contains 19 residues. Germline assignment: CDR1 LNHDA and CDR2 SQIVND (reference sequence). The CDR3 loop reads CASSTGTSGGGVGSGELFF.

The chain is built from TRBV19 and TRBJ1-5. Germline assignment: CDR1 LNHDA and CDR2 SQIVND (reference sequence). The CDR3 consists of 12 residues. The chain's CDR3 is CASSPPAQPQHF. The full variable domain, with the rest looked up from reference TRBV19 and TRBJ1-5, is DGGITQSPKYLFRKEGQNVTLSCEQNLNHDAMYWYRQDPGQGLRLIYYSQIVNDFQKGDIAEGYSVSREKKESFPLTVTSAQKNPTAFYLCASSPPAQPQHFGDGTRLSIL.